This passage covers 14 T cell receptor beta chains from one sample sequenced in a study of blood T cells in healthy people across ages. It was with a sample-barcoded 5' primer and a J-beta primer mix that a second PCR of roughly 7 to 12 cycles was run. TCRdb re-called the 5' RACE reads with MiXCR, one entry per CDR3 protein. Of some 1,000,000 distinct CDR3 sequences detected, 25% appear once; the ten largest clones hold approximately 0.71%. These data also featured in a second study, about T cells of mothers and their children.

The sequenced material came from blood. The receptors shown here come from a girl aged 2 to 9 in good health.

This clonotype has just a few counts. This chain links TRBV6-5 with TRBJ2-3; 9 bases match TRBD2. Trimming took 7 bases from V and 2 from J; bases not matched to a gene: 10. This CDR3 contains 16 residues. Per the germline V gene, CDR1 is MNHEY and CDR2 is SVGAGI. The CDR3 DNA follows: TGTGCCAGCACAAGGGGCCTAGCGGGGAACACAGATACGCAGTATTTT. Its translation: CASTRGLAGNTDTQYF.

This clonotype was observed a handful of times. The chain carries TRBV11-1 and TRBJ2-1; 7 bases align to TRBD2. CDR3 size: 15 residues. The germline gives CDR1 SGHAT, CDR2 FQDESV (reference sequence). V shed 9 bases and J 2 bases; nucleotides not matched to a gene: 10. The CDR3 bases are TGTGCCAGTAGTTTTCTAGCGGACACCTACAATGAGCAGTTCTTC. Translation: CASSFLADTYNEQFF.

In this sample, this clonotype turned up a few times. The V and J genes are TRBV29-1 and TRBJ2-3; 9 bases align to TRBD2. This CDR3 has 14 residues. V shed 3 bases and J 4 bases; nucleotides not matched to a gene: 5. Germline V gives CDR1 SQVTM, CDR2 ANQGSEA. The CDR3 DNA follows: TGCAGCGTTGAGTGGCGGGAGGGATCAGATACGCAGTATTTT. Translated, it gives CSVEWREGSDTQYF.

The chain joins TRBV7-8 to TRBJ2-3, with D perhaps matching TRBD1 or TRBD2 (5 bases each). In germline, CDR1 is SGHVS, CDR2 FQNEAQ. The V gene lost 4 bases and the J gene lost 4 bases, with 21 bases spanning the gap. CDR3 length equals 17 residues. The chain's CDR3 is CASSSTPGPLGADTQYF. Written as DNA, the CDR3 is TGTGCCAGCAGCTCGACCCCGGGACCCCTAGGCGCAGATACGCAGTATTTT.

The CDR3 sequence: CASSLTSGSIGELFF. CDR3 in DNA: TGTGCCAGCAGTCTGACTAGCGGGTCGATCGGGGAGCTGTTTTTT. This rearrangement joins TRBV2 to TRBJ2-2; 10 bases match TRBD2. There are 15 residues in the CDR3. Losses at the gene ends were 5 bases for V and 7 bases for J; bases not matched to a gene: 7. CDR1 and CDR2 (germline): SNHLY, FYNNEI.

The CDR3 loop reads CASSPRTSVYGYTF. For the CDR3, the DNA is TGTGCCAGCAGTCCCCGGACAAGCGTATATGGCTACACCTTC. The chain recombines TRBV27 with TRBJ1-2; tentatively, D is TRBD1 (5 bases). There are 14 residues in the CDR3. Trimming removed 5 bases from V and 5 bases from J, with 15 bases in between. The germline gives CDR1 MNHEY, CDR2 SMNVEV (reference sequence).

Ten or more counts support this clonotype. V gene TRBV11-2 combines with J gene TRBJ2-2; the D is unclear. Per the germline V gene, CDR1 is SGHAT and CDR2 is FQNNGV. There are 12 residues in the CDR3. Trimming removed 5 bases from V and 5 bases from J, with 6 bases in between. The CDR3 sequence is CASSPRTGELFF. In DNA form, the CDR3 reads TGTGCCAGCAGCCCCCGGACCGGGGAGCTGTTTTTT.

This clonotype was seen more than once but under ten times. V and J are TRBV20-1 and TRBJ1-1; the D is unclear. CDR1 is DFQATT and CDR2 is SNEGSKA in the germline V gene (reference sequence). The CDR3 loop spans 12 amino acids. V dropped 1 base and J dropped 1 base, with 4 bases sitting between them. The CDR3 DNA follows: TGCAGTGCTAGAGGACAGAACACTGAAGCTTTCTTT. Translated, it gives CSARGQNTEAFF.

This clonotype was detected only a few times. CDR3 region: CASSFLTGPEWEQYF. CDR3 nucleotides: TGTGCCAGCAGCTTTCTTACAGGACCCGAGTGGGAGCAGTACTTC. The chain recombines TRBV7-9 with TRBJ2-7; tentative D call: TRBD1 (5 bases). There are 15 residues in the CDR3. Germline assignment: CDR1 SEHNR and CDR2 FQNEAQ (reference sequence). V gave up 3 bases and J gave up 7 bases, with 19 bases separating them.

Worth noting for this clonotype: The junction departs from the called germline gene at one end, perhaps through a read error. CDR3 region: CANSFGLEETQYF. The DNA of the CDR3 is TGTGCCAACAGTTTTGGACTAGAGGAGACCCAGTACTTC. The chain combines TRBV27 with TRBJ2-5, with 7 bases that match TRBD2. CDR1 and CDR2 (germline): MNHEY, SMNVEV (reference sequence). CDR3 length: 13 amino acids.

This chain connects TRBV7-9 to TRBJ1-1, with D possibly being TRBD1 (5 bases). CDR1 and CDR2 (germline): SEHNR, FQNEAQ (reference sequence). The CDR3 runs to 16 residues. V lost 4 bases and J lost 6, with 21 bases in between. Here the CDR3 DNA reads TGTGCCAGCAGCTCGCGAGAGGACATGATGTTGGCTGAAGCTTTCTTT. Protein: CASSSREDMMLAEAFF. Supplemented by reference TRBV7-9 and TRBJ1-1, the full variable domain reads DTGVSQNPRHKITKRGQNVTFRCDPISEHNRLYWYRQTLGQGPEFLTYFQNEAQLEKSRLLSDRFSAERPKGSFSTLEIQRTEQGDSAMYLCASSSREDMMLAEAFFGQGTRLTVV.

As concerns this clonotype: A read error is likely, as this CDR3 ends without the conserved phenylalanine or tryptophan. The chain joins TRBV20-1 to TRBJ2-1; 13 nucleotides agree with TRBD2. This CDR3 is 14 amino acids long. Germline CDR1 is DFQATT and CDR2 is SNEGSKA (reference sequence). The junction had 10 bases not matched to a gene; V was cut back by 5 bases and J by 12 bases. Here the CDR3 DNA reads TGCAGTGCTGATGGGACTAGCGGGATTTTAGGGCAGTTCCTC. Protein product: CSADGTSGILGQFL.

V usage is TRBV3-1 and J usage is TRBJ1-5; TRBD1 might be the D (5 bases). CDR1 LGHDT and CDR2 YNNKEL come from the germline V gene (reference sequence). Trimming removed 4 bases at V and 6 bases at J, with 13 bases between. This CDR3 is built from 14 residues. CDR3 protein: CASSRQGLGQPQHF. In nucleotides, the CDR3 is TGTGCCAGCAGCCGGCAGGGATTAGGTCAGCCCCAGCATTTT. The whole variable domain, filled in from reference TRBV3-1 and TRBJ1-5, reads DTAVSQTPKYLVTQMGNDKSIKCEQNLGHDTMYWYKQDSKKFLKIMFSYNNKELIINETVPNRFSPKSPDKAHLNLHINSLELGDSAVYFCASSRQGLGQPQHFGDGTRLSIL.

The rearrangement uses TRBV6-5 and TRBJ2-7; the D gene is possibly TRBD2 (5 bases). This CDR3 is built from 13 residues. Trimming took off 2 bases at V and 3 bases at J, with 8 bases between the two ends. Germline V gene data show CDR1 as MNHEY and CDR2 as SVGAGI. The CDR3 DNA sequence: TGTGCCAGCAGTTACGGCGGACTCTACGAGCAGTACTTC. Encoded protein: CASSYGGLYEQYF.